A single sample is the source of the 3 T cell receptor beta chains below, sequenced in a study of early stage breast cancer tumors. Sequenced by immunoSEQ multiplex PCR; TCRdb stores in-frame clones only, minus some. Altogether around 25,000 clones are present, roughly two thirds being singletons, with the ten largest covering 9.5% to 10%. Input material: breast tumor tissue. All receptors come from a person between 60 and 70 years old with breast cancer.

By frequency in the sample, this clone is medium-sized. The chain is built from TRBV7-2 and TRBJ2-6; D might be TRBD2 (7 bases). V dropped 4 bases and J dropped 9 bases, with 13 bases sitting between them. CDR3 size: 14 residues. CDR1 is SGHTA, CDR2 FQGNSA, per germline. CDR3 residues: CASSSRGGFNVLTF. CDR3 sequence (DNA): TGTGCCAGCAGCTCTAGGGGGGGCTTCAACGTCCTGACTTTC.

This clone has just a few counts. The chain couples TRBV4-1 to TRBJ1-2; TRBD1 might be the D (6 bases). Trimming left V 4 bases short and J 4 bases short, with 13 bases between. Germline values: CDR1 MGHRA, CDR2 YSYEKL. This CDR3 is built from 14 residues. CDR3 loop: CASSPGQTSYGYTF. CDR3 in DNA: TGCGCCAGCAGCCCCGGACAGACCAGCTATGGCTACACCTTC.

The V and J genes are TRBV10-3 and TRBJ1-1, with 10 bases matching TRBD1. After removal of 5 bases from V and 4 bases from J, the junction contained 7 bases not matched to a gene. Germline lookup yields CDR1 ENHRY and CDR2 SYGVKD. This CDR3 is 15 amino acids long. CDR3 amino acids: CAISQTGGVGTEAFF. In nucleotides, the CDR3 is TGTGCCATCAGTCAGACAGGGGGCGTGGGCACTGAAGCTTTCTTT.